Below are 9 T cell receptor beta chains sequenced from a single sample in a study of identical twins. In TCRdb, the 5' RACE reads were re-called with MiXCR into one record per CDR3 protein. The repertoire holds approximately 550,000 distinct CDR3 sequences, with about 22% as singletons. The sample was also linked to a second study, of yellow fever vaccine responses in identical twins.

Sequenced: CD4+ T cells sorted from blood. These receptors originate from a woman between 18 and 29 years old in good health.

In this sample, this clonotype turned up a few times. The chain joins TRBV12-3 or TRBV12-4 to TRBJ2-7, with unresolved D. This CDR3 comprises 14 residues. The V gene lost 5 bases and the J gene lost 5 bases, with 16 bases spanning the gap. CDR3 bases: TGTGCCAGCAGTCCCGACCCGTTCGGCCACGAGCAGTACGTC. It encodes CASSPDPFGHEQYV.

This rearrangement joins TRBV28 to TRBJ2-3; D is possibly TRBD2 (6 bases). This CDR3 has 15 residues. In germline, CDR1 is MDHEN, CDR2 SYDVKM. Trimming removed 5 bases at V and 3 bases at J, with 15 bases between. Written as DNA, the CDR3 is TGTGCCAGCAGTCCAGGTTTTGCGGGAACAGATACGCAGTATTTT. This gives the protein CASSPGFAGTDTQYF.

This clonotype was picked up many times. This chain connects TRBV5-6 to TRBJ2-1; the D call may be TRBD1 or TRBD2 (5 bases each). CDR1 SGHDT and CDR2 YYEEEE come from the germline V gene. V was shortened by 4 bases and J by 3 bases, with 17 bases between the two germline ends. The CDR3 totals 16 residues. CDR3 region: CASSASGTILYNEQFF. The CDR3 DNA follows: TGTGCCAGCAGCGCGTCCGGGACGATCCTCTACAATGAGCAGTTCTTC.

The chain employs TRBV6-2 or TRBV6-3 and TRBJ2-7; 9 nucleotides line up with TRBD1. V gave up 4 bases and J gave up 3 bases; unmatched junction bases: 4. This CDR3 has 14 residues. Per the germline V gene, CDR1 is MNHEY and CDR2 is SVGEGT. CDR3 coding DNA: TGTGCCAGCAGTTTAACGACAGGGGGCTACGAGCAGTACTTC. Amino acid sequence: CASSLTTGGYEQYF.

This clonotype has a handful of counts. The chain couples TRBV3-1 to TRBJ1-5; no clear D. The CDR3 has 14 amino acids. V was trimmed by 1 base and J by 3 bases, leaving 7 bases between them. CDR1 is LGHDT and CDR2 is YNNKEL in the germline V gene (reference sequence). The CDR3 nucleotides read TGTGCCAGCAGCCAAGTCGCGTCCAATCAGCCCCAGCATTTT. Its protein product is CASSQVASNQPQHF.

The J gene is TRBJ1-1, the V gene TRBV29-1; D call uncertain. Trimming shortened V by 7 bases and J by 3 bases, and 15 bases separated the two germline ends. This CDR3 comprises 13 residues. CDR1 and CDR2 (germline): SQVTM, ANQGSEA. The CDR3 DNA sequence: TGCAGCGCCGCGGTCTTGCGAGACACTGAAGCTTTCTTT. This gives the protein CSAAVLRDTEAFF.

This clonotype was recorded a few times. J is TRBJ2-2 and V is TRBV9; a weak D match, TRBD1 (6 bases). Trimming left V 2 bases short and J 2 bases short, with 16 bases between. This CDR3 is 17 amino acids long. Germline CDR1 and CDR2: SGDLS and YYNGEE. The CDR3 sequence is CASSVGTIFPNTGELFF. The CDR3, as DNA: TGTGCCAGCAGCGTCGGGACAATTTTCCCAAACACCGGGGAGCTGTTTTTT.

The V call is TRBV12-3 or TRBV12-4, the J call TRBJ1-6; TRBD1 matches at 8 bases. The ends lost 3 bases at V and 8 bases at J; junction bases unmatched: 15. This CDR3 has 18 residues. The CDR3 region has the DNA TGTGCCAGCAGTTTTTCTAGGGTCCGGACAGGGATGCATTCACCCCTCCACTTT. Residues: CASSFSRVRTGMHSPLHF.

The V gene is TRBV20-1, the J gene TRBJ2-7, with TRBD1 as a possible D gene (6 bases). Germline CDR1 is DFQATT and CDR2 is SNEGSKA (reference sequence). This CDR3 has 15 residues. Trimming cost V 6 bases and J 7 bases, with 25 bases left between them. CDR3 in DNA: TGCAGTGCCCAAGCAGGGGAAGGGGCTATGGAGGAGCAGTACGTC. Translated: CSAQAGEGAMEEQYV.